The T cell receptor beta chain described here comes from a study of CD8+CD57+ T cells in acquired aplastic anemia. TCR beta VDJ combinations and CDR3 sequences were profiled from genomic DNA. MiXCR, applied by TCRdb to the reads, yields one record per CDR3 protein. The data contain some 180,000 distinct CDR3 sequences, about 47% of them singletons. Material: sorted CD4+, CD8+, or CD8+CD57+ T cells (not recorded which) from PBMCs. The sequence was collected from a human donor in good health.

The CDR3 is CASSRDRLNTEAFF. The DNA for the CDR3 is TGCGCCAGCAGCCGAGACAGGCTAAACACTGAAGCTTTCTTT. This chain uses TRBV4-1 with TRBJ1-1; D may be TRBD1 (6 bases). The V end was cut by 4 bases, the J end by 2 bases, with 11 bases between. Germline V gene sequence: CDR1 MGHRA, CDR2 YSYEKL. The CDR3 totals 14 residues.